The clone carrying this TCR beta chain came up many times. Its target is unknown. This entry comes from a study of response to subunit inactivated influenza vaccine. Study-level points and caveats: The study's authors posited that every seasonal influenza vaccination enlists few new T cells.

TCRdb re-analysed the RT-PCR reads in MiXCR, keeping a single row per CDR3 protein. This table has roughly 710,000 distinct CDR3 sequences, approximately 14% appearing once. The CDR3 consists of 15 residues. J lost 5 bases, V lost 4 bases, and 9 bases had no gene match. Germline V gene data show CDR1 as SGDLS and CDR2 as YYNGEE. The TCR originated in a man over 45 who received an inactivated influenza vaccine. Sequenced material: PBMCs from blood, taken 14 days before vaccination. The chain couples TRBV9 to TRBJ2-7, with 10 bases matching TRBD2. The CDR3 protein is CASSPKPGTSDEQYF. CDR3 nucleotide sequence: TGTGCCAGCAGCCCCAAACCAGGGACTAGCGACGAGCAGTACTTC. Full variable domain (remainder filled in from reference TRBV9 and TRBJ2-7): DSGVTQTPKHLITATGQRVTLRCSPRSGDLSVYWYQQSLDQGLQFLIQYYNGEERAKGNILERFSAQQFPDLHSELNLSSLELGDSALYFCASSPKPGTSDEQYFGPGTRLTVT.